The 2 T cell receptor beta chains presented below share a single source sample, sequenced in a study of cytomegalovirus exposure and HLA in healthy donors. Use of 60 Vbeta and 13 Jbeta primers characterized the PCR. Profiled with immunoSEQ multiplex PCR; TCRdb holds only in-frame clones, not every one. The sample holds 80,000 to 100,000 clones, over 65% seen once. The specimen sequenced was PBMCs. The receptors were sampled from a man aged 30 to 39 in good health and CMV-seropositive.

DNA of the CDR3: TGTGCCAGCAGCTTGGTTGAGGGCTACGAGCAGTACTTC. Translation: CASSLVEGYEQYF. V usage is TRBV5-4 and J usage is TRBJ2-7, with D perhaps matching TRBD2 (5 bases). CDR1 is SGHNT and CDR2 is YYREEE in the germline V gene (reference sequence). V was shortened by 0 bases and J by 3 bases, with 7 bases between the two germline ends. There are 13 residues in the CDR3. The variable domain in full, with the rest retrieved from reference TRBV5-4 and TRBJ2-7, is ETGVTQSPTHLIKTRGQQVTLRCSSQSGHNTVSWYQQALGQGPQFIFQYYREEENGRGNFPPRFSGLQFPNYSSELNVNALELDDSALYLCASSLVEGYEQYFGPGTRLTVT.

The rearrangement joins TRBV7-9 to TRBJ1-5; 8 positions agree with TRBD1. With 5 bases clipped from V and 3 bases from J, the junction kept 6 bases outside the gene matches. The germline gives CDR1 SEHNR, CDR2 FQNEAQ (reference sequence). The CDR3 is 15 residues long. The CDR3 sequence: CASSPGQGNNQPQHF. The DNA of the CDR3 is TGTGCCAGCAGCCCCGGACAGGGAAACAATCAGCCCCAGCATTTT.